This entry lists 9 T cell receptor beta chains sequenced from one sample in a study of blood T cell repertoires in COVID-19 (dated by TCRdb to 2018 to 2020). Library creation used the immunoSEQ multiplex PCR assay. Held by TCRdb, this immuneACCESS table contains in-frame sequences only and omits some clones. Under half of the omission traces to an unresolved V gene where checked; the cause of the rest is unknown. The sample has 250,000 or so clones on record, about 87% of them singletons. The top ten clones comprise about 2.3% of the sample. Sequencing was carried out using PBMCs or T cells enriched from blood (not recorded which). All receptors come from a woman in her 40s with acute COVID-19.

The CDR3 region is CASSTDSDQPQHF. The CDR3 DNA is TGCGCCAGCAGCACGGACAGCGATCAGCCCCAGCATTTT. This chain links TRBV5-1 with TRBJ1-5; tentatively, D is TRBD1 (6 bases). The germline gives CDR1 SGHRS, CDR2 YFSETQ. V gave up 4 bases and J gave up 5 bases, with 10 bases separating them. The CDR3 length is 13 residues. Looking up the rest from reference TRBV5-1 and TRBJ1-5 gives the full variable domain: KAGVTQTPRYLIKTRGQQVTLSCSPISGHRSVSWYQQTPGQGLQFLFEYFSETQRNKGNFPGRFSGRQFSNSRSEMNVSTLELGDSALYLCASSTDSDQPQHFGDGTRLSIL.

The chain has TRBV5-1 and TRBJ1-5; D might be TRBD1 (6 bases). The CDR3 has 15 residues. V dropped 0 bases and J dropped 10 bases, with 17 bases sitting between them. Germline V gene lookup returns CDR1 SGHRS and CDR2 YFSETQ. The CDR3 is CASSLAEGDRYPQHF. CDR3 nucleotides: TGCGCCAGCAGCTTGGCCGAAGGAGACAGGTATCCCCAGCATTTT.

This chain links TRBV7-2 with TRBJ1-5; 8 bases map to TRBD1. The CDR3 is made up of 15 amino acids. Germline CDR1 is SGHTA and CDR2 is FQGNSA. V shed 3 bases and J 2 bases; nucleotides not matched to a gene: 3. CDR3 DNA sequence: TGTGCCAGCAGCTTGGGACAGGTTGGCAATCAGCCCCAGCATTTT. Translated, it gives CASSLGQVGNQPQHF.

The chain couples TRBV7-8 to TRBJ1-1; D unresolved. Germline V lookup: CDR1 SGHVS, CDR2 FQNEAQ. The germline V and J ends were trimmed by 6 bases and 1 base, with 3 bases remaining between them. This CDR3 has 11 amino acids. CDR3 in DNA: TGTGCCAGCAGACAGAACACTGAAGCTTTCTTT. It is translated as CASRQNTEAFF. The full variable domain, rest sourced from reference TRBV7-8 and TRBJ1-1, is GAGVSQSPRYKVAKRGQDVALRCDPISGHVSLFWYQQALGQGPEFLTYFQNEAQLDKSGLPSDRFFAERPEGSVSTLKIQRTQQEDSAVYLCASRQNTEAFFGQGTRLTVV.

V is TRBV9 and J is TRBJ1-2; 10 bases are a match to TRBD1. V was clipped by 3 bases and J by 2 bases; unmatched bases: 1. CDR1 and CDR2 (germline): SGDLS, YYNGEE. The CDR3 sequence is 14 residues long. The DNA of the CDR3 is TGTGCCAGCAGCGGACAGGGGGCGAACTATGGCTACACCTTC. Translation gives CASSGQGANYGYTF. Drawing the rest from reference TRBV9 and TRBJ1-2, the complete variable domain is DSGVTQTPKHLITATGQRVTLRCSPRSGDLSVYWYQQSLDQGLQFLIQYYNGEERAKGNILERFSAQQFPDLHSELNLSSLELGDSALYFCASSGQGANYGYTFGSGTRLTVV.

V is TRBV3-1 (or the pseudogene TRBV3-2) and J is TRBJ1-1, with TRBD1 identical over 9 bases. V lost 1 base and J lost 1; bases outside the gene matches: 10. This CDR3 has 18 amino acids. CDR1 LGHDT and CDR2 YNNKEL come from the germline V gene (reference sequence). DNA of the CDR3: TGTGCCAGCAGCCAAGCAGTCGGACAGGGGAGTCCGAACACTGAAGCTTTCTTT. Amino acids: CASSQAVGQGSPNTEAFF.

The V gene is TRBV4-3, the J gene TRBJ1-4; maybe TRBD1 (6 bases). The germline V and J ends were trimmed by 0 bases and 0 bases, with 17 bases remaining between them. The V gene's germline CDR1 is LGHNA and CDR2 YSLEER. The CDR3 consists of 19 residues. DNA of the CDR3: TGCGCCAGCAGCCAAGATCCCACCCTTGAGGGGGCAACTAATGAAAAACTGTTTTTT. Translation: CASSQDPTLEGATNEKLFF.

This clone was picked up one time. This chain joins TRBV29-1 and TRBJ2-5; 7 bases fit TRBD1. This CDR3 contains 12 residues. V lost 6 bases, J lost 2 bases, and 3 bases stayed unmatched. Germline V CDR1 and CDR2: SQVTM, ANQGSEA. In DNA form, the CDR3 reads TGCAGCGTGGACAGGATACAAGAGACCCAGTACTTC. Translating gives CSVDRIQETQYF.

For the CDR3, the DNA is TGCGCCAGCAGCCAAGAATGGACAGGGGTTAACTATGGCTACACCTTC. Protein sequence: CASSQEWTGVNYGYTF. The genes are TRBV4-3 and TRBJ1-2, with 9 bases aligning to TRBD1. V trimming: 0 bases; J trimming: 1 base; junction bases outside the gene matches: 3. Per the germline V gene, CDR1 is LGHNA and CDR2 is YSLEER. CDR3 length equals 16 residues.